Following are 5 T cell receptor beta chains from one sample sequenced in a study of cytomegalovirus exposure and HLA in healthy donors. Profiling relied on immunoSEQ multiplex PCR, and the TCRdb table lists in-frame clones only, not all of them. The sample consists of about 98,000 clones, around nine tenths of them appearing once. The source material was PBMCs. The receptors stem from a woman aged 25 to 39 in good health and CMV-seronegative.

The genes are TRBV7-9 and TRBJ2-7; D perhaps matches TRBD1 (5 bases). V was clipped by 4 bases and J by 0 bases, with 13 bases between them. This CDR3 region has 15 residues. Per the germline V gene, CDR1 is SEHNR and CDR2 is FQNEAQ (reference sequence). CDR3 coding DNA: TGTGCCAGCAGCTCACCAACAGGTACCTCCTACGAGCAGTACTTC. It yields the protein CASSSPTGTSYEQYF. Full variable domain (outside the CDR3, taken from reference TRBV7-9 and TRBJ2-7): DTGVSQNPRHKITKRGQNVTFRCDPISEHNRLYWYRQTLGQGPEFLTYFQNEAQLEKSRLLSDRFSAERPKGSFSTLEIQRTEQGDSAMYLCASSSPTGTSYEQYFGPGTRLTVT.

The chain combines TRBV11-2 with TRBJ2-7; D remains unclear. This CDR3 spans 12 amino acids. V lost 5 bases, J lost 4 bases, and 9 bases lay in between. Germline V gene data show CDR1 as SGHAT and CDR2 as FQNNGV. This chain's CDR3 is CASSLLRYEQYF. CDR3 sequence (DNA): TGTGCCAGCAGCCTATTGCGATACGAGCAGTACTTC.

This sequence joins TRBV19 and TRBJ2-7, with D unresolved. The length of the CDR3 is 13 residues. Trimming removed 2 bases from V and 4 bases from J, with 9 bases in between. Germline V gene lookup returns CDR1 LNHDA and CDR2 SQIVND (reference sequence). For the CDR3, the DNA is TGTGCCAGTAGTATAAGATTACGGTACGAGCAGTACTTC. This gives the protein CASSIRLRYEQYF.

The V call is TRBV9, the J call TRBJ2-3; possible D gene TRBD2, 6 bases. CDR3 length: 13 residues. Germline V gives CDR1 SGDLS, CDR2 YYNGEE. Trimming took off 4 bases at V and 5 bases at J, with 11 bases between the two ends. The CDR3 DNA follows: TGTGCCAGCAGCCCCGCGACTAGAGATACGCAGTATTTT. This codes for CASSPATRDTQYF.

The chain combines TRBV28 with TRBJ1-2; no firm D call. Germline loops: CDR1 MDHEN, CDR2 SYDVKM. CDR3 length equals 16 residues. V was cut by 5 bases and J by 2 bases, with 18 bases left in between. The CDR3 nucleotides read TGTGCCAGCAGTCCCACGGGGTGGCCAGGAAACTATGGCTACACCTTC. It specifies CASSPTGWPGNYGYTF.